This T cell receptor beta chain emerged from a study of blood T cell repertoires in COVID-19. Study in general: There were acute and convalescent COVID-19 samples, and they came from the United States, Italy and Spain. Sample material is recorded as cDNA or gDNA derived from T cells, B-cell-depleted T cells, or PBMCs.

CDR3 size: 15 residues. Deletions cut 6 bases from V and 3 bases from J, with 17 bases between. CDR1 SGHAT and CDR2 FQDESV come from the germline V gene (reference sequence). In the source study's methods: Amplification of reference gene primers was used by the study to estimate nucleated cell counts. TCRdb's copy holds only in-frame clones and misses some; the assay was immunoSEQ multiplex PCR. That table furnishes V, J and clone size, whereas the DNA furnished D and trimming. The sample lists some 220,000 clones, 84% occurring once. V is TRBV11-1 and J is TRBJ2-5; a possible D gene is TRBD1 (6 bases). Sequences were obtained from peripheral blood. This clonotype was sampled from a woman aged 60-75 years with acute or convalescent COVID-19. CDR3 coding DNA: TGTGCCAGCAGTGACAGGTTTGGTGTTAAAGAGACCCAGTACTTC. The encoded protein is CASSDRFGVKETQYF.